This is a list of T cell receptor beta chains from one sample in a study of T-cell memory formation after mild COVID-19. TCRdb analysed the 5' RACE reads with MiXCR anew, one entry per CDR3 protein. The data show around 410,000 distinct CDR3 sequences, about a quarter seen once. Sequencing was performed on PBMCs or a T cell subset sorted from them (not recorded which). These receptors all stem from an adult woman who had mild COVID-19 (a few samples of this study predate the infection). Cell type and time point are not known. Both conserved end residues are trimmed from each CDR3. Each record gives: V gene, clone size, CDR3 protein. Rows give clone size only sometimes, using once, few, many, or a class for an expanded clone.

>TRBV11-2|few
ASSLDRGLAGGPNEQY
>TRBV18|few
ASSPSKDTIVTEAF
>TRBV24-1|.
ATSGLAGAQRNTQY
>TRBV2|.
ASSEWTSGTAGELF
>TRBV3-1|.
ASSLQAGGRYNEQF
>TRBV9|few
ASSATGASTDTQY
>TRBV24-1|few
ATSSSGGVIDTQY
>TRBV9|.
ASSVAPDTTEAF
>TRBV5-1|few
ASTLTSSPNSPLH
>TRBV10-3|.
AISEQQGRQY
>TRBV11-2|.
ASSLRDSPGLF
>TRBV6-5|few
ASSRQGSRDGYT
>TRBV7-9|.
ASSLGVGRNTEAF
>TRBV7-2|.
ASSIGLYTGELF
>TRBV12-3/TRBV12-4|few
ASSFPPSYQETQY
>TRBV4-1|.
ASSPTAGGGVF
>TRBV20-1|.
SASVMPVSSYNEQF
>TRBV20-1|.
SARVMVDTEAF
>TRBV7-9|.
ASSSPPTSSGANVLT
>TRBV7-9|.
ASSPNSETQY
>TRBV9|.
ASSVGQGASEQY
>TRBV5-1|few
ASSLFPLAGEHYEQY
>TRBV6-6|.
ASTDLRGSYGYT
>TRBV28|few
ASRERMAEQY
>TRBV6-5|.
ASSYSPTSYEQY
>TRBV2|many
ASIRTGQQDTQY
>TRBV5-1|many
ASSLEVVAANNEQF
>TRBV3-1|few
ASRGTAHSPLH
>TRBV29-1|few
SVLSGRATGELF
>TRBV5-6|many
ASSSIQGSSYNEQF
>TRBV10-3|.
AISEGQTYSNQPQH
>TRBV4-3|few
ASSQVGFDEQY
>TRBV10-3|.
AIRPGDTGELF
>TRBV12-3/TRBV12-4|.
ASSSRSGRTARELF
>TRBV2|.
ASSELASSYNEQF
>TRBV24-1|.
ATSDPAGSETQY
>TRBV7-2|.
ASSARREGLVGYT
>TRBV7-9|few
ASSSRAGNQETQY
>TRBV5-1|.
ASSKPGLAANTGELF
>TRBV4-1|.
ASSQERTEAF
>TRBV4-1|.
ASSPLGESDTQY
>TRBV11-2|.
ASTGLAGTPDTQY
>TRBV4-1|.
ASSLTSGEAYEQY
>TRBV24-1|once
ATSPLNRSSMNTEAF
>TRBV7-2|few
ASSFTGRQTGYGYT
>TRBV20-1|.
SASDRRTFGGYT
>TRBV29-1|.
SVEGKGRDGEQF
>TRBV2|.
ASSIQGRNTGELF
>TRBV27|few
ASSSSGGLETQY
>TRBV7-6|few
ASSLLSTIQETQY
>TRBV5-1|few
AGRLSPNTEAF